This entry lists 26 T cell receptor beta chains sequenced from one sample in a study of blood T cell repertoires in COVID-19. Produced via immunoSEQ multiplex PCR; TCRdb's table is partial and in-frame only. This repertoire shows 150,000 to 180,000 clones, 75% to 85% found once; its top ten account for around 10%. The sequenced sample was peripheral blood. The receptors were gathered from a woman between 55 and 75 years old with COVID-19, enrolled during active disease.

V gene TRBV15 combines with J gene TRBJ1-2; TRBD1 agrees at 8 bases. CDR3 length equals 16 residues. V lost 0 bases to trimming and J lost 8 bases; unmatched junction nucleotides: 11. CDR1 and CDR2 (germline): LNHNV, YYDKDF (reference sequence). The CDR3 DNA follows: TGTGCCACCAGCAGAGATGGACAGGGTTATTCTTTCGGCTACACCTTC. It translates to CATSRDGQGYSFGYTF.

The gene calls are TRBV11-2 and TRBJ2-1; 8 bases fit TRBD2. Germline V gene data show CDR1 as SGHAT and CDR2 as FQNNGV. The length of the CDR3 is 18 residues. V dropped 1 base and J dropped 0; count of bases not matched to a gene: 8. The CDR3 nucleotides are TGTGCCAGCAGCTTAGCCCTGACTAGCGAACACTCCTACAATGAGCAGTTCTTC. As protein: CASSLALTSEHSYNEQFF.

The genes are TRBV20-1 and TRBJ1-1; D is ambiguous. The V gene's germline CDR1 is DFQATT and CDR2 SNEGSKA (reference sequence). Trimming took 3 bases from V and 7 from J, leaving 6 bases between them. CDR3 length: 10 amino acids. The DNA for the CDR3 is TGCAGTGCTAGCTTACTTGAAGCTTTCTTT. As protein: CSASLLEAFF.

The chain employs TRBV9 and TRBJ1-2; D is possibly TRBD1 (6 bases). Deletions cut 6 bases from V and 7 bases from J, with 19 bases between. CDR3 length: 14 amino acids. The germline V gene has CDR1 SGDLS and CDR2 YYNGEE. The CDR3 sequence is CASTRGLGKVGYTF. In DNA form, the CDR3 reads TGTGCCAGCACCAGGGGTCTCGGGAAGGTTGGCTACACCTTC.

The V gene is TRBV20-1, the J gene TRBJ1-3; the D is unclear. CDR3 size: 14 residues. CDR1 and CDR2 from the germline V gene are DFQATT and SNEGSKA (reference sequence). V was cut by 5 bases and J by 0 bases, with 11 bases left in between. The CDR3: CSAGGLRSGNTIYF. Written as DNA, the CDR3 is TGCAGTGCTGGTGGACTGCGCTCTGGAAACACCATATATTTT.

V gene TRBV11-3 combines with J gene TRBJ2-1, with 8 bases identical to TRBD2. The CDR3 spans 15 residues. V gave up 5 bases and J gave up 7 bases; unmatched junction bases: 10. Germline-derived CDR1 and CDR2 are SGHNT and YENEEA. DNA of the CDR3: TGTGCCAGCAGCACAGTCGGGGGGGTGCGTAATGAGCAGTTCTTC. Translating gives CASSTVGGVRNEQFF.

This clone was seen a handful of times. The chain is built from TRBV5-1 and TRBJ2-1; TRBD2 agrees at 9 bases. Per germline, CDR1 SGHRS and CDR2 YFSETQ. The CDR3 length is 14 residues. Unmatched junction bases numbered 3, after V lost 1 base and J lost 7 bases. The CDR3 here is CASSLRTSENEQFF. The CDR3 DNA reads TGCGCCAGCAGCTTGAGGACTAGCGAAAATGAGCAGTTCTTC.

This sequence joins TRBV10-2 and TRBJ2-5, with 7 bases lining up with TRBD1. Germline V gene lookup returns CDR1 WSHSY and CDR2 SAAADI. Unmatched junction bases numbered 6, after V lost 7 bases and J lost 1 base. This CDR3 has 14 residues. The CDR3 spells CASKEGQPQETQYF. Here the CDR3 DNA reads TGCGCCAGCAAAGAGGGACAGCCCCAAGAGACCCAGTACTTC.

The V gene is TRBV6-5, the J gene TRBJ2-1, with 12 positions matching TRBD1. Germline V gene lookup returns CDR1 MNHEY and CDR2 SVGAGI. V lost 4 bases, J lost 8 bases, and 3 bases stayed unmatched. CDR3 length: 14 residues. The CDR3 bases are TGTGCCAGCAGTTTGGGACAGGGGGCTGATGAGCAGTTCTTC. Its protein is CASSLGQGADEQFF.

This rearrangement joins TRBV19 to TRBJ1-5; possible D gene TRBD1, 5 bases. V was pared by 7 bases and J by 2 bases, with 15 bases between. Germline CDR1 LNHDA, CDR2 SQIVND (reference sequence). The CDR3 has 15 residues. The CDR3 nucleotides read TGTGCCAGTAAGGCGGATCTGGGGCGCAATCAGCCCCAGCATTTT. This gives the protein CASKADLGRNQPQHF.

This clone was seen repeatedly, ten times or more. This rearrangement joins TRBV27 to TRBJ1-6; D is ambiguous. Germline V gene sequence: CDR1 MNHEY, CDR2 SMNVEV (reference sequence). CDR3 length: 14 residues. Trimming shortened V by 2 bases and J by 5 bases, and 7 bases separated the two germline ends. Here the CDR3 DNA reads TGTGCCAGCAGTTTAAGGGAGAATAATTCACCCCTCCACTTT. Residues: CASSLRENNSPLHF.

Only one count was recorded for this clone. The chain carries TRBV18 and TRBJ1-1; TRBD1 is a possible D gene (6 bases). The germline CDR1 and CDR2 sequences are KGHSH and LQKENI. The CDR3 extends over 14 amino acids. Trimming stripped 6 bases from V and 1 base from J, with 12 bases between. This chain's CDR3 is CASSIDRKNTEAFF. CDR3 nucleotide sequence: TGTGCCAGCTCGATAGACAGGAAGAACACTGAAGCTTTCTTT.

The V and J genes are TRBV14 and TRBJ1-2; D remains ambiguous. The CDR3 runs 13 residues. Deletions cut 1 base from V and 7 bases from J, with 10 bases between. Germline values: CDR1 SGHDN, CDR2 FVKESK. In nucleotides, the CDR3 is TGTGCCAGCAGCCAAGGAGGACTGACTGGCTACACCTTC. Amino acid sequence: CASSQGGLTGYTF.

With respect to this clone: Other nucleotide sequences from this sample produce the same CDR3. The V and J genes are TRBV29-1 and TRBJ1-1; D is undetermined. The CDR3 contains 13 residues. V lost 2 bases and J lost 0, with 7 bases in between. Germline V gene sequence: CDR1 SQVTM, CDR2 ANQGSEA. The CDR3 spells CSVESVMNTEAFF. In DNA form, the CDR3 reads TGCAGCGTTGAAAGCGTAATGAACACTGAAGCTTTCTTT. Combining the CDR3 with reference TRBV29-1 and TRBJ1-1 gives the whole variable domain SAVISQKPSRDICQRGTSLTIQCQVDSQVTMMFWYRQQPGQSLTLIATANQGSEATYESGFVIDKFPISRPNLTFSTLTVSNMSPEDSSIYLCSVESVMNTEAFFGQGTRLTVV.

V usage is TRBV10-1 and J usage is TRBJ2-2, with 12 bases that match TRBD2. CDR1 and CDR2 from the germline V gene are WNHNN and SYGVQD (reference sequence). V was clipped by 3 bases and J by 5 bases; unmatched bases: 4. There are 16 residues in the CDR3. DNA for the CDR3: TGCGCCAGCAGTGAAATTGGACTAGCGGGGACCGGGGAGCTGTTTTTT. Encoded protein: CASSEIGLAGTGELFF.

The V gene is TRBV6-5, the J gene TRBJ2-7; D gene unclear. Germline lookup yields CDR1 MNHEY and CDR2 SVGAGI. V lost 5 bases, J lost 1 base, and 12 bases lay in between. This CDR3 contains 14 residues. The CDR3 DNA reads TGTGCCAGCAGTAGTAGCCTACTATCCTACGAGCAGTACGTC. Translated: CASSSSLLSYEQYV.

The chain employs TRBV9 and TRBJ1-2; 9 bases are shared with TRBD1. Per germline, CDR1 SGDLS and CDR2 YYNGEE. CDR3 length: 17 amino acids. With 0 bases clipped from V and 4 bases from J, the junction kept 10 bases outside the gene matches. The CDR3 region has the DNA TGTGCCAGCAGCGTAGGGGACAGGGAAGGTGGTAGCTATGGCTACACCTTC. Its translation: CASSVGDREGGSYGYTF.

The CDR3 nucleotides are TGTGCCAGCACTACCCCAGCGGAATACGAGCAGTACGTC. Residues: CASTTPAEYEQYV. V gene TRBV19 combines with J gene TRBJ2-7, with a weak D call TRBD2 (5 bases). V lost 9 bases, J lost 4 bases, and 16 bases lay in between. The germline gives CDR1 LNHDA, CDR2 SQIVND (reference sequence). CDR3 length: 13 residues.

V gene TRBV12-3 or TRBV12-4 combines with J gene TRBJ2-4; unclear D gene. V was shortened by 4 bases and J by 0 bases, with 4 bases between the two germline ends. The CDR3 loop spans 13 amino acids. The CDR3 sequence is CASSSLAKNIQYF. DNA for the CDR3: TGTGCCAGCAGTTCTCTAGCCAAAAACATTCAGTACTTC.

The chain combines TRBV5-1 with TRBJ2-6; weak D call: TRBD1 (6 bases). The CDR3 is 15 residues long. The ends were cut back, 4 bases at V and 1 base at J, with 9 bases in the middle. The germline CDR1 and CDR2 sequences are SGHRS and YFSETQ. For the CDR3, the DNA is TGCGCCAGCAGCAGAGGGGGATCTGGGGCCAACGTCCTGACTTTC. Residues: CASSRGGSGANVLTF.

This clone was recorded a few times. The V call is TRBV5-1, the J call TRBJ2-5; 8 bases are shared with TRBD1. The CDR3 loop spans 15 amino acids. After removal of 3 bases from V and 5 bases from J, the junction contained 9 bases not matched to a gene. CDR1 and CDR2 (germline): SGHRS, YFSETQ. CDR3 sequence (DNA): TGCGCCAGCAGCTATGGACAGGGCCAAATGGAGACCCAGTACTTC. Translation: CASSYGQGQMETQYF.

This clone was seen a single time. The genes are TRBV21-1 and TRBJ1-2; the DNA was not compared with TRBD1, the D call given in the table. TRBV21-1 is designated a pseudogene. This CDR3 region has 14 residues. CDR3 DNA sequence: TGTGCCAGCAGGGGACAGACGATCAACTATGGCTACACCTTC. Residues: CASRGQTINYGYTF.

The gene calls are TRBV25-1 and TRBJ1-1; D remains unclear. This CDR3 comprises 13 residues. Trimming pared 6 bases from V and 7 bases from J, leaving 15 bases between. CDR1 and CDR2 (germline): MGHDK, SYGVNS. The CDR3 region has the DNA TGTGCCAGCAGCGAACCTAGGCGTTATGAAGCTTTCTTT. Translation gives CASSEPRRYEAFF.

The chain carries TRBV7-9 and TRBJ1-6, with D perhaps matching TRBD1 (5 bases). V lost 5 bases and J lost 5, with 13 bases in between. Germline CDR1 SEHNR, CDR2 FQNEAQ (reference sequence). This CDR3 is 15 amino acids long. The CDR3 region is CASSHGGGNNSPLHF. DNA for the CDR3: TGTGCCAGCAGCCACGGCGGGGGGAATAATTCACCCCTCCACTTT.

This clone is a singleton in its sample. The rearrangement links TRBV7-2 to TRBJ2-7; D possibly corresponds to TRBD1 (6 bases). CDR3 length: 15 residues. CDR1 and CDR2 from the germline V gene are SGHTA and FQGNSA. V was cut by 4 bases and J by 6 bases, with 19 bases left in between. DNA for the CDR3: TGTGCCAGCAGCTCGAGACGTCAGGGGATAGGCGAGCAGTACTTC. It specifies CASSSRRQGIGEQYF.

The chain links TRBV2 to TRBJ1-4; 10 nucleotides align to TRBD1. J gave up 2 bases and V 6 bases, and 0 bases lay outside the gene matches. There are 14 residues in the CDR3. Germline V gene data show CDR1 as SNHLY and CDR2 as FYNNEI. The CDR3 spells CASRDRGTNEKLFF. The CDR3 DNA reads as TGTGCCAGCAGGGACAGGGGGACTAATGAAAAACTGTTTTTT.